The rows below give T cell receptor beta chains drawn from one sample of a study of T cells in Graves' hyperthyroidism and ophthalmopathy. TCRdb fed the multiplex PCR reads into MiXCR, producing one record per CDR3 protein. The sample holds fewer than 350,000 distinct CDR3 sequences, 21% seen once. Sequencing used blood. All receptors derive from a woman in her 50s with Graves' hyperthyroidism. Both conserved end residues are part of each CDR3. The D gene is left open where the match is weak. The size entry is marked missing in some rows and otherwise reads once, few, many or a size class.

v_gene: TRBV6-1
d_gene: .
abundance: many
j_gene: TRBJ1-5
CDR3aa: CASSEEIREIPNQPQHF
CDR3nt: TGTGCCAGCAGTGAAGAAATCCGGGAGATACCGAATCAGCCCCAGCATTTT

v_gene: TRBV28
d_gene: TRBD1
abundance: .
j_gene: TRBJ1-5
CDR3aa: CASSATTGGDSNQPQHF
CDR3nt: TGTGCCAGCAGTGCCACGACAGGGGGAGATAGCAATCAGCCCCAGCATTTT

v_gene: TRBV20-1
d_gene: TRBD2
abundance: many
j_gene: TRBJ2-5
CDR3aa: CSAREAGGKETQYF
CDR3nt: TGCAGTGCTAGGGAAGCGGGGGGGAAAGAGACCCAGTACTTC

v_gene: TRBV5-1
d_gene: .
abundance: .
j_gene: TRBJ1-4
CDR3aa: CASSFGQINEKLFF
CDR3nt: TGCGCCAGCAGCTTTGGACAGATTAATGAAAAACTGTTTTTT

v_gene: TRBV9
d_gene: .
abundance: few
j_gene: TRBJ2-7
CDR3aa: CASSANHRAPYEQYF
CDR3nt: TGTGCCAGCAGCGCCAACCATCGGGCCCCCTACGAGCAGTACTTC

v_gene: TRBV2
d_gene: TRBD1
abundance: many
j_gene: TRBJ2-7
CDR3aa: CATSTGGMYEQYF
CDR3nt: TGTGCTACCAGCACAGGGGGAATGTACGAGCAGTACTTC

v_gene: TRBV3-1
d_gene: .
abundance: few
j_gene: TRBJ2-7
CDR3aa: CASSPLEYEQYF
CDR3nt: TGTGCCAGCAGTCCCCTCGAATACGAGCAGTACTTC

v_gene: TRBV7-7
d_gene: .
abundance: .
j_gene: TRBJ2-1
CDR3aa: CASSLSLRGEQFF
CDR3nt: TGTGCTAGCAGCTTATCACTCCGCGGTGAGCAGTTCTTC

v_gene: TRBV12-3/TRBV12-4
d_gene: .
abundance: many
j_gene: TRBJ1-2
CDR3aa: CASSPIGRVSYGYTF
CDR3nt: TGTGCCAGCAGCCCCATCGGCAGGGTGTCTTATGGCTACACCTTC

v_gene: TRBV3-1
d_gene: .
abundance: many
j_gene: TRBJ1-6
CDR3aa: CASSQVGGSPLHF
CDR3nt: TGTGCCAGCAGCCAAGTTGGAGGTTCACCCCTCCACTTT

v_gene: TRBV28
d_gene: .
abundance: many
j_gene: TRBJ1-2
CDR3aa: CASKSGTNYGYTF
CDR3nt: TGTGCCAGCAAATCGGGTACTAACTATGGCTACACCTTC

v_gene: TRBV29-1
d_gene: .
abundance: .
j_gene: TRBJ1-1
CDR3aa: CSVEGRLNTEAFF
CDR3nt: TGCAGCGTTGAGGGCAGACTGAACACTGAAGCTTTCTTT

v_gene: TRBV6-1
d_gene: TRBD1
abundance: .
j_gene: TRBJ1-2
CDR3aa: CASTATGGVYGYTF
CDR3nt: TGTGCCAGCACCGCTACAGGGGGAGTTTATGGCTACACCTTC

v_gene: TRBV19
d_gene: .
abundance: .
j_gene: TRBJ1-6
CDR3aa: CASSIGNSPLHF
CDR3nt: TGTGCCAGTAGTATTGGGAATTCACCCCTCCACTTT

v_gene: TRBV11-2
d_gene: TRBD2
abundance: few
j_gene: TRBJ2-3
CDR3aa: CASSLAGLLAARTDTQYF
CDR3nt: TGTGCCAGCAGCCTAGCGGGTCTCCTAGCGGCCCGCACAGATACGCAGTATTTT

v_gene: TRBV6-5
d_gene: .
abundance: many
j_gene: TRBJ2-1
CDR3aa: CASMGRRDNEQFF
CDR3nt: TGTGCCAGCATGGGTAGGAGGGACAATGAGCAGTTCTTC

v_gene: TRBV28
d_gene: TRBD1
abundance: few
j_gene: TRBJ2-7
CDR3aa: CASSPPGQGYHEQYF
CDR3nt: TGTGCCAGCAGCCCCCCAGGACAGGGTTATCATGAGCAGTACTTC

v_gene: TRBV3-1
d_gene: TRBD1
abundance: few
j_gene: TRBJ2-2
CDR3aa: CASGDRWNTGELFF
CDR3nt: TGTGCCAGCGGGGACAGATGGAACACCGGGGAGCTGTTTTTT

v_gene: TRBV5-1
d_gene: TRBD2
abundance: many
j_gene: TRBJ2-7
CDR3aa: CASSKSGTSGSSYEQYF
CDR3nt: TGCGCCAGCAGTAAATCCGGGACTAGCGGGAGCTCCTACGAGCAGTACTTC

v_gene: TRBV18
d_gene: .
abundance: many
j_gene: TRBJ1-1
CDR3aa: CASSQSEGTEAFF
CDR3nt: TGTGCCAGCTCACAATCGGAGGGAACTGAAGCTTTCTTT

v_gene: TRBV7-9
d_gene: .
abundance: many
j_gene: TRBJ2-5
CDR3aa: CASSLREAQETQYF
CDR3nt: TGTGCCAGCAGCTTAAGGGAAGCCCAAGAGACCCAGTACTTC

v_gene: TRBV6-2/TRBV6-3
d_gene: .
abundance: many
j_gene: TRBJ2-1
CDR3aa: CASSYTTGSSYNEQFF
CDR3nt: TGTGCCAGCAGTTACACGACAGGAAGCTCCTACAATGAGCAGTTCTTC

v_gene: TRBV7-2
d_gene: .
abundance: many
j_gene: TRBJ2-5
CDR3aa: CASSLQGTSQQETQYF
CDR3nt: TGTGCCAGCAGCTTACAGGGGACCTCCCAACAAGAGACCCAGTACTTC

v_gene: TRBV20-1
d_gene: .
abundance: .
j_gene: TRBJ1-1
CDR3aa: CSARVDGRNTEAFF
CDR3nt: TGCAGTGCTAGAGTCGATGGTAGGAACACTGAAGCTTTCTTT

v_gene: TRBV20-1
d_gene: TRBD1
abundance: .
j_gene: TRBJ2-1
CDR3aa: CSARDWTGSYEQFF
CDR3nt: TGCAGTGCTAGAGATTGGACAGGGTCATACGAGCAGTTCTTC

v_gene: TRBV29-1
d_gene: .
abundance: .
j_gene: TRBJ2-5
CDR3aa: CSVGAVAFETQYF
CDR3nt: TGCAGCGTTGGCGCAGTTGCTTTTGAGACCCAGTACTTC

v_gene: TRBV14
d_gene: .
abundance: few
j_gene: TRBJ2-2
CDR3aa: CASSPSWGTGELFF
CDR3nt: TGTGCCAGCAGCCCCTCGTGGGGCACCGGGGAGCTGTTTTTT

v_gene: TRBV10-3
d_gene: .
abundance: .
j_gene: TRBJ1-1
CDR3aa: CAISASDRTNTEAFF
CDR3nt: TGTGCCATCAGTGCCTCGGACAGAACGAACACTGAAGCTTTCTTT

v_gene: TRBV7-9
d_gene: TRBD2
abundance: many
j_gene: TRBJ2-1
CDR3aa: CASNIAGGFHNEQFF
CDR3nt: TGTGCCAGCAACATAGCGGGGGGGTTTCACAATGAGCAGTTCTTC

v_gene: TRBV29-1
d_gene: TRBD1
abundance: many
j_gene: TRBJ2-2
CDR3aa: CSGRGTGDELFF
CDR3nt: TGCAGCGGTCGGGGGACAGGGGATGAGCTGTTTTTT

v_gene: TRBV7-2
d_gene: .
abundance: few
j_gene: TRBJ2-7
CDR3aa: CASSLASDSSYEQYF
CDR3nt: TGTGCCAGCAGCTTAGCATCGGACAGTTCCTACGAGCAGTACTTC

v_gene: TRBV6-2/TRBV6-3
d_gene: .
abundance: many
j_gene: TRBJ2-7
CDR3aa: CASSPRDSPGWEQYF
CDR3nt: TGTGCCAGCAGTCCGCGGGACTCCCCCGGATGGGAGCAGTACTTC

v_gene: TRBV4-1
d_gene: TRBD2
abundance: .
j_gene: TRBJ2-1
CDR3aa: CASSQSAGGVYNEQFF
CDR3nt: TGCGCCAGCAGCCAATCAGCGGGAGGGGTCTACAATGAGCAGTTCTTC

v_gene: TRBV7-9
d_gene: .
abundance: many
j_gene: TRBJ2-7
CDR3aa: CASRRSSYEQYF
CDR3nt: TGTGCCAGCAGACGAAGCTCCTACGAGCAGTACTTC

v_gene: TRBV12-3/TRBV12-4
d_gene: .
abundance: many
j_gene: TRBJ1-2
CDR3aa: CASSFGGAGYTF
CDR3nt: TGTGCCAGCAGTTTTGGGGGGGCTGGCTACACCTTC

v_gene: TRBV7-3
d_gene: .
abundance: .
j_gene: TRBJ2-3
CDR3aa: CASSLKGVGTDTQYF
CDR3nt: TGTGCCAGCAGCTTAAAGGGGGTCGGCACAGATACGCAGTATTTT

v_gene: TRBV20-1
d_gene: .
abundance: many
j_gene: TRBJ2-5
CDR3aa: CSAIRGGGQETQYF
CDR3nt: TGCAGTGCGATTAGGGGGGGGGGGCAGGAGACCCAGTACTTC

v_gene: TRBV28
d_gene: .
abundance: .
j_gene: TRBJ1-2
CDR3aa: CASNSLGGSYYGYTF
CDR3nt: TGTGCCAGCAACTCCTTGGGAGGGTCCTACTATGGCTACACCTTC

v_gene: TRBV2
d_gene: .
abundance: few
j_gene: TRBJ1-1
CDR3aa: CASKGGHTEAFF
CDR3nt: TGTGCCAGCAAGGGCGGCCACACTGAAGCTTTCTTT

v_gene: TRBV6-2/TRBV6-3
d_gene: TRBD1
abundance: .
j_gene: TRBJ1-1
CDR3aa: CASTLRGQGLSEAFF
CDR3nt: TGTGCCAGCACCCTACGAGGACAGGGGCTCTCTGAAGCTTTCTTT

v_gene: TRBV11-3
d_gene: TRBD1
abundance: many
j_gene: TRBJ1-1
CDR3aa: CASSLITGATEAFF
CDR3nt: TGTGCCAGCAGCTTAATTACAGGGGCCACTGAAGCTTTCTTT

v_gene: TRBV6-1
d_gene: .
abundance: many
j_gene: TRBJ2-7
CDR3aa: CASTRAGANEQYF
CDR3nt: TGTGCCAGCACAAGGGCCGGGGCGAACGAGCAGTACTTC

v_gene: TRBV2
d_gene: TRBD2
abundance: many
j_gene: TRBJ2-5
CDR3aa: CARRTLERAGEAETQYF
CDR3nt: TGTGCCAGGCGGACCTTGGAGAGGGCGGGGGAGGCAGAGACCCAGTACTTC

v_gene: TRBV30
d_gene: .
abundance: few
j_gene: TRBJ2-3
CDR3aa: CAWQTLTSTNTQYF
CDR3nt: TGTGCCTGGCAGACTCTTACTAGCACAAATACGCAGTATTTT

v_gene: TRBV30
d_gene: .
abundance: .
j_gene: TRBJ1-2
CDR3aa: CAWSGLAVGYGYTF
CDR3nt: TGTGCCTGGAGTGGGCTGGCGGTGGGATATGGCTACACCTTC

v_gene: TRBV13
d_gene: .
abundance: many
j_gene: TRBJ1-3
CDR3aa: CASSLVGESSGNTIYF
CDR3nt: TGTGCCAGCAGCTTAGTCGGGGAGAGCTCTGGAAACACCATATATTTT

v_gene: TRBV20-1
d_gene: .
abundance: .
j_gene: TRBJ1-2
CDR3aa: CSAGEGVGGYTF
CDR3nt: TGCAGTGCCGGGGAGGGAGTGGGGGGCTACACCTTC

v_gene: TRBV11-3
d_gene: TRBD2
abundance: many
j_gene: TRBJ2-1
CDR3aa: CASSYQRDAHNEQFF
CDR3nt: TGTGCCAGCAGCTACCAGCGGGATGCACACAATGAGCAGTTCTTC

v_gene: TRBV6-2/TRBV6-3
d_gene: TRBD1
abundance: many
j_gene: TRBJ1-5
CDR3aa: CASSYWDRTNQPQHF
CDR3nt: TGTGCCAGCAGTTACTGGGACAGAACGAATCAGCCCCAGCATTTT

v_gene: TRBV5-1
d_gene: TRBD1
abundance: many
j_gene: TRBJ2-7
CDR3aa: CASSNGGTGVSEQYF
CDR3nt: TGCGCCAGCAGCAATGGAGGGACAGGGGTAAGCGAGCAGTACTTC

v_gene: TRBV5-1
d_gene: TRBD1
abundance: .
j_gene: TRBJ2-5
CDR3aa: CASRPSRQGVETQYF
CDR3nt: TGCGCCAGCAGACCAAGTCGACAGGGGGTAGAGACCCAGTACTTC

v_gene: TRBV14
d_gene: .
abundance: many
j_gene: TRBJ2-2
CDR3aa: CASSQVMNTGELFF
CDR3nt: TGTGCCAGCAGCCAAGTTATGAACACCGGGGAGCTGTTTTTT

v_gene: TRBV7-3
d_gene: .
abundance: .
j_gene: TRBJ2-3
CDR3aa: CASSLVEMATQYF
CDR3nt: TGTGCCAGCAGCTTAGTCGAAATGGCTACGCAGTATTTT

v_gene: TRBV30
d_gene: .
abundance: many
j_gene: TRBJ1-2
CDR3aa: CAWSPPPGLDGYTF
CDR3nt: TGTGCCTGGAGTCCCCCGCCGGGTCTGGACGGCTACACCTTC

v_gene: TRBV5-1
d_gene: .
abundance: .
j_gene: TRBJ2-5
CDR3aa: CASSSRGETQYF
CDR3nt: TGCGCCAGCAGCTCCCGAGGGGAGACCCAGTACTTC